The T cell receptor (beta chain) described here comes from a study of T cells after yellow fever vaccination. The CDR3 length is 13 residues. V was shortened by 0 bases and J by 10 bases, with 10 bases between the two germline ends. CDR1 LGHDT and CDR2 YNNKEL come from the germline V gene (reference sequence). Findings and limits, study-wide: Booster sampling recovered most clones from primary vaccination (96% CD4, approximately 88% CD8).

Template switching with 5'RACE generated the TCR cDNA and added a universal primer site and UMIs. TCRdb re-derived calls from the 5' RACE reads in MiXCR, one entry per CDR3 protein. The table has 300,000 to 350,000 distinct CDR3 sequences, approximately 11% seen once. About this clonotype: The target antigen is unknown.

The genes are TRBV3-1 and TRBJ2-1; weak D call: TRBD1 (6 bases). The clonotype comes from a young man who received the YFV17D yellow fever vaccine. The specimen comprised CD4+ T cells sorted from PBMCs, sampled 45 days after the yellow fever booster vaccination. The chain's CDR3 is CASSQEKQGEQFF. CDR3 in DNA: TGTGCCAGCAGCCAAGAAAAACAGGGAGAGCAGTTCTTC.